The next 5 T cell receptor beta chains were all read from a single sample in a study of technical replicates of blood from a few donors. Generated by immunoSEQ multiplex PCR, the TCRdb table keeps only in-frame clones and is missing some. This sample has about 17,000 clones, with 82% found just once. Specimen: PBMCs. The receptor set was obtained from a human donor in good health. Some clones in this sample may be carry-over from other donors' samples.

The chain has TRBV7-2 and TRBJ2-1, with 9 positions matching TRBD2. Germline V gene lookup returns CDR1 SGHTA and CDR2 FQGNSA. This CDR3 comprises 15 residues. J gave up 3 bases and V 2 bases, and 2 bases lay outside the gene matches. CDR3 sequence (DNA): TGTGCCAGCAGCTTATGGACTAGCGTCTACAATGAGCAGTTCTTC. Translation gives CASSLWTSVYNEQFF.

V is TRBV2 and J is TRBJ1-1, with D possibly being TRBD1 (5 bases). Germline V gene data show CDR1 as SNHLY and CDR2 as FYNNEI. This CDR3 contains 14 residues. V was clipped by 7 bases and J by 10 bases, with 22 bases between them. The CDR3 here is CASKATDTVPVAFF. The CDR3 nucleotides are TGTGCCAGCAAAGCGACGGACACCGTCCCTGTAGCTTTCTTT.

The rearrangement uses TRBV4-2 and TRBJ1-2; the D is unclear. This CDR3 comprises 12 residues. Germline V gene sequence: CDR1 LGHNA, CDR2 YNFKEQ. V shed 8 bases and J shed 6 bases, with 13 bases lying between them. CDR3 sequence (DNA): TGTGCCAGCGCCCTAGGTCGCAATGGCTACACCTTC. This codes for CASALGRNGYTF.

The rearrangement uses TRBV7-9 and TRBJ1-5; TRBD1 aligns across 10 bases. The CDR3 contains 15 residues. J was trimmed by 4 bases and V by 5 bases; bases with no gene match: 5. From germline, CDR1 is SEHNR and CDR2 FQNEAQ (reference sequence). CDR3 residues: CASSPTGGRNQPQHF. The CDR3 DNA is TGTGCCAGCAGCCCGACAGGGGGCAGAAATCAGCCCCAGCATTTT.

V and J are TRBV2 and TRBJ2-7; 9 nucleotides match TRBD1. This CDR3 region has 11 residues. J gave up 4 bases and V 9 bases, and 1 base lay outside the gene matches. The germline CDR1 and CDR2 sequences are SNHLY and FYNNEI. CDR3 in amino acids: CASGQGYEQYF. DNA for the CDR3: TGTGCCAGTGGACAGGGGTACGAGCAGTACTTC.